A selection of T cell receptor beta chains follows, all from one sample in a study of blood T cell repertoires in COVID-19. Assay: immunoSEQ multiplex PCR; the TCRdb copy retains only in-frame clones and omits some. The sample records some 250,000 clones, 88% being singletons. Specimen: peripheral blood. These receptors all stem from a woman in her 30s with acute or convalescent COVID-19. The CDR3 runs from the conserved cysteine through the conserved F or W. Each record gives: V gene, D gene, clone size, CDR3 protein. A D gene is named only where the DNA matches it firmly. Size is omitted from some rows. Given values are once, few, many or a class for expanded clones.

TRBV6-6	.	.	CASNPRWELYNEQFF
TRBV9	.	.	CASSGRDSEYNSPLHF
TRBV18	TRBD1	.	CASSQGQGTYSGANVLTF
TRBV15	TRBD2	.	CATSSTTPEAGEPYEQYF
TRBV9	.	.	CASSALGANTGELFF
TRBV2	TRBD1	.	CASREQGAGNTIYF
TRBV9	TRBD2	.	CASSVGASGSYTGELFF
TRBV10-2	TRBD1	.	CASSETQGAAGEQYF
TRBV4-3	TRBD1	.	CASSQDPRGRGEKLFF
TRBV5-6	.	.	CASSSRGEQFF
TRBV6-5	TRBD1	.	CASRGQGSYEQYF
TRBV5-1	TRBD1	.	CASRAGTGTYEQYF
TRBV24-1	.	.	CATSDASDGSYNEQFF
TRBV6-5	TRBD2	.	CASIGTSGNEQFF
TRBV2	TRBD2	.	CASAVLAGGIEQFF
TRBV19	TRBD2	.	CASSQLAGIQETQYF
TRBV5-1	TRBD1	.	CASSSSQGPNTEAFF
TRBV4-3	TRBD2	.	CASSPGLAGGSDNEQFF
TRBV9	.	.	CASSPGGRENYEQYF
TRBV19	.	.	CASSVFRDTLGETQYF
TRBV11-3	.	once	CASSETRINEQFF
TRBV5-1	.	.	CASSLRAGVMNTGELFF
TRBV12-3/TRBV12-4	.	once	CASSDSNPYEQYF
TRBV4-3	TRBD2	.	CASSQDGSGITDTQYF
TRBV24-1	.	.	CATSDDEQGAKNIQYF
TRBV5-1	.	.	CASSLPQYNEQFF
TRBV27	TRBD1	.	CASSPPGQGSFPNYNEQFF
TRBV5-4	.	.	CASSGTSPGLNEQYF
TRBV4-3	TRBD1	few	CASSRGDRGRDEQYF
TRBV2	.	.	CASSDSGLRQPQHF
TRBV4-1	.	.	CASSQDRNTGELFF
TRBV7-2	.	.	CASSLDSSSYNEQFF
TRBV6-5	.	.	CASSRQEVNEKLFF
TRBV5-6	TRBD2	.	CASSLGLAALYEQYF
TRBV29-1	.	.	CSVESGFSGYTF
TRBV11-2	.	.	CASSFLGQSSNSPLHF
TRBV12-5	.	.	CASGLAGSYEQYF
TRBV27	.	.	CASSLYPGAKADEQYF
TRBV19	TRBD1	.	CASTKNIRGQGGNEQYF
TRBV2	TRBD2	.	CASSGTSGRVDTQYF
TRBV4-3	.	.	CASSQDVGGLGRPQHF
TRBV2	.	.	CASSVIVSEQFF
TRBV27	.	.	CASSRFDGRGLGETQYF
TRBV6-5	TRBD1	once	CASRRQGGTGELFF
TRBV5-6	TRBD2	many	CASSSRLAWSSYNEQFF
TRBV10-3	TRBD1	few	CAISESRDRNSPLHF
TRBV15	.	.	CATSRDPEGLNGYTF
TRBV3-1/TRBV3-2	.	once	CASSHDGQHTDTQYF
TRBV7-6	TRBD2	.	CASSLGTSATDTQYF
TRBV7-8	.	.	CASSLARLAISSYEQYF
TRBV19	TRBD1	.	CASSIGTGVPSYNEQFF
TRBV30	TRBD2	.	CAWSVLRSGSPDTQYF
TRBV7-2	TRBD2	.	CASSLRLAGVETQYF